The 20 T cell receptor beta chains below all came from one sample that was sequenced in a study of blood T cell repertoires in COVID-19. Clones were read by immunoSEQ multiplex PCR, and TCRdb kept only the in-frame ones, dropping some. The sample yields 150,000 to 200,000 clones, roughly 83% seen once. Sequenced sample: PBMCs or T cells enriched from blood (not recorded which). These receptors all come from a man between 65 and 85 years old who had been exposed to COVID-19.

The chain links TRBV24-1 to TRBJ2-5; 8 nucleotides match TRBD2. Losses at the gene ends were 4 bases for V and 6 bases for J; bases not matched to a gene: 6. CDR1 is KGHDR and CDR2 is SFDVKD in the germline V gene. The CDR3 has 14 residues. The CDR3 is CATSERTSRQTQYF. Here the CDR3 DNA reads TGTGCCACCAGTGAGAGGACTAGCCGTCAGACCCAGTACTTC.

This chain uses TRBV2 with TRBJ1-3; D perhaps matches TRBD1 (5 bases). Trimming shortened V by 4 bases and J by 1 base, and 5 bases separated the two germline ends. The CDR3 spans 13 residues. Looked up from germline, CDR1 is SNHLY and CDR2 is FYNNEI. CDR3 DNA: TGTGCCAGCAGTGGACAGTCTGGAAACACCATATATTTT. As protein: CASSGQSGNTIYF.

The rearrangement uses TRBV9 and TRBJ1-1, with 7 bases fitting TRBD1. Germline V gene sequence: CDR1 SGDLS, CDR2 YYNGEE. V lost 4 bases and J lost 1; bases outside the gene matches: 7. CDR3 size: 15 residues. The CDR3 spells CASSPQGVGNTEAFF. In nucleotides, the CDR3 is TGTGCCAGCAGCCCTCAGGGGGTAGGGAACACTGAAGCTTTCTTT.

This chain uses TRBV3-1 (or the pseudogene TRBV3-2) with TRBJ2-7; 10 bases are shared with TRBD1. This CDR3 has 18 amino acids. The junction had 15 bases not matched to a gene; V was cut back by 3 bases and J by 4 bases. The germline gives CDR1 LGHDT, CDR2 YNNKEL (reference sequence). CDR3 in DNA: TGTGCCAGCAGCCAGGCCGGGACAGGGGACCCAAACCCTTACGAGCAGTACTTC. Protein product: CASSQAGTGDPNPYEQYF.

J is TRBJ1-6 and V is TRBV7-7; 8 bases fit TRBD1. The CDR3 covers 13 residues. With V trimmed by 5 bases and J by 10 bases, 4 bases remained unmatched. CDR1 SSHAT and CDR2 FNYEAQ come from the germline V gene (reference sequence). The DNA for the CDR3 is TGTGCCAGCAGCCTGGACAGGGTCTCACCCCTCCACTTT. It codes for CASSLDRVSPLHF. Supplemented by reference TRBV7-7 and TRBJ1-6, the full variable domain reads GAGVSQSPRYKVTKRGQDVTLRCDPISSHATLYWYQQALGQGPEFLTYFNYEAQPDKSGLPSDRFSAERPEGSISTLTIQRTEQRDSAMYRCASSLDRVSPLHFGNGTRLTVT.

The chain employs TRBV28 and TRBJ1-2, with 10 bases matching TRBD1. Germline assignment: CDR1 MDHEN and CDR2 SYDVKM. There are 15 residues in the CDR3. The V gene end was trimmed by 4 bases and the J gene end by 3 bases; junction bases not matched to a gene: 5. The CDR3 coding sequence is TGTGCCAGCAGTTCCCCGACAGGGGGCCACTATGGCTACACCTTC. Encoded protein: CASSSPTGGHYGYTF.

The chain links TRBV11-2 to TRBJ1-1, with a possible D match to TRBD1 (6 bases). The CDR3 runs 15 residues. Per the germline V gene, CDR1 is SGHAT and CDR2 is FQNNGV. V lost 1 base to trimming and J lost 8 bases, with 17 bases between them. CDR3 nucleotides: TGTGCCAGCAGCTTAGTTAGGGCCCCGAGGGGGGAAGCTTTCTTT. Translation: CASSLVRAPRGEAFF.

This clone was found once. The J gene is TRBJ2-7, the V gene TRBV12-3 or TRBV12-4; 8 bases fit TRBD1. V gave up 8 bases and J gave up 3 bases; unmatched junction bases: 6. The CDR3 consists of 13 residues. Written as DNA, the CDR3 is TGTGCCAGCTGCAGGACAGGGTACTACGAGCAGTACTTC. Its translation is CASCRTGYYEQYF.

This chain connects TRBV27 to TRBJ1-4; a possible D gene is TRBD1 (5 bases). V was shortened by 6 bases and J by 5 bases, with 19 bases between the two germline ends. Germline-derived CDR1 and CDR2 are MNHEY and SMNVEV (reference sequence). The length of the CDR3 is 16 residues. The CDR3 DNA follows: TGTGCCAGCAGCCGCGGTACTGGGGCGCAAAATGAAAAACTGTTTTTT. This sequence encodes CASSRGTGAQNEKLFF.

The chain combines TRBV7-8 with TRBJ2-2, with 7 bases fitting TRBD2. V trimming: 1 base; J trimming: 4 bases; junction bases outside the gene matches: 15. CDR3 length equals 19 residues. CDR1 and CDR2 (germline): SGHVS, FQNEAQ. The CDR3, as DNA: TGTGCCAGCAGCTTAGTAGTACCGGCGGGAGTAGGGACCACCGGGGAGCTGTTTTTT. As protein: CASSLVVPAGVGTTGELFF. Filled out from reference TRBV7-8 and TRBJ2-2, the complete variable domain reads GAGVSQSPRYKVAKRGQDVALRCDPISGHVSLFWYQQALGQGPEFLTYFQNEAQLDKSGLPSDRFFAERPEGSVSTLKIQRTQQEDSAVYLCASSLVVPAGVGTTGELFFGEGSRLTVL.

The CDR3 DNA reads TGTGCCAGCAGCCCCCCCGGGGGGCGGAGCCAAGAGACCCAGTACTTC. It yields the protein CASSPPGGRSQETQYF. This sequence joins TRBV28 and TRBJ2-5; TRBD2 might be the D (7 bases). The CDR3 has 16 residues. Germline-derived CDR1 and CDR2 are MDHEN and SYDVKM. V dropped 6 bases and J dropped 1 base, with 18 bases sitting between them.

V gene TRBV7-3 combines with J gene TRBJ1-1; TRBD1 might be the D (6 bases). CDR3 size: 14 residues. Germline values: CDR1 SGHTA, CDR2 FQGTGA. With 0 bases removed from V and 5 bases from J, the gap between germline ends came to 10 bases. CDR3 in DNA: TGTGCCAGCAGCTTAACGTATGGGACAACTGAAGCTTTCTTT. Its protein product is CASSLTYGTTEAFF.

The rearrangement links TRBV2 to TRBJ1-4; D call uncertain. Germline CDR1 reads SNHLY; CDR2 reads FYNNEI. The CDR3 sequence is 10 residues long. Trimming removed 8 bases at V and 11 bases at J, with 9 bases between. Here the CDR3 reads CASGREKLFF. The CDR3 DNA reads as TGTGCCAGCGGAAGGGAGAAACTGTTTTTT.

The chain employs TRBV5-6 and TRBJ1-2; D is uncertain. The V and J ends lost 3 bases and 5 bases respectively, with 2 bases between them. CDR1 and CDR2 (germline): SGHDT, YYEEEE. This CDR3 comprises 10 residues. The CDR3 loop reads CASSSYGYTF. CDR3 in DNA: TGTGCCAGCAGCTCGTATGGCTACACCTTC.

The chain couples TRBV7-8 to TRBJ1-1; D not certain. This CDR3 contains 14 residues. V lost 6 bases and J 0 bases, leaving 11 bases between the germline ends. Germline lookup yields CDR1 SGHVS and CDR2 FQNEAQ. The CDR3 bases are TGTGCCAGCAGTTTGGTTAACATGAACACTGAAGCTTTCTTT. It codes for CASSLVNMNTEAFF.

CDR3 in amino acids: CACSETGEANYGYTF. The CDR3 nucleotides read TGTGCCTGTTCCGAGACAGGGGAAGCTAACTATGGCTACACCTTC. This chain links TRBV5-4 with TRBJ1-2, with TRBD1 matching 8 bases. The CDR3 length is 15 residues. Germline V gene sequence: CDR1 SGHNT, CDR2 YYREEE (reference sequence). Trimming removed 10 bases from V and 0 bases from J; junction bases left unmatched: 11.

This clone showed up just once. The chain is built from TRBV9 and TRBJ2-7; 8 bases align to TRBD2. CDR3 length equals 15 residues. CDR1 SGDLS and CDR2 YYNGEE come from the germline V gene. V shed 0 bases, J shed 7 bases, and the junction held 9 bases outside the gene matches. The DNA for the CDR3 is TGTGCCAGCAGCGTAGGAGCGGGAGCGTATACGGAGCAGTACTTC. Amino acids: CASSVGAGAYTEQYF.

The chain links TRBV7-9 to TRBJ2-3, with D tentatively TRBD1 (6 bases). V was clipped by 2 bases and J by 0 bases, with 15 bases between them. From germline, CDR1 is SEHNR and CDR2 FQNEAQ (reference sequence). This CDR3 is built from 17 residues. CDR3 loop: CASSLSGGGTSTDTQYF. The CDR3 DNA follows: TGTGCCAGCAGCTTAAGTGGGGGCGGAACTAGCACAGATACGCAGTATTTT.

V gene TRBV5-1 combines with J gene TRBJ1-1, with TRBD1 matching over 11 bases. The germline V gene encodes CDR1 SGHRS and CDR2 YFSETQ. This CDR3 has 16 amino acids. Trimming removed 4 bases from V and 1 base from J; junction bases left unmatched: 6. CDR3 DNA sequence: TGCGCCAGCAGCACTTTCGGACAGGGGGCGAACACTGAAGCTTTCTTT. It encodes CASSTFGQGANTEAFF.

The chain recombines TRBV7-9 with TRBJ2-7; 8 bases are shared with TRBD2. There are 15 residues in the CDR3. Trimming at V came to 4 bases and at J to 6 bases, leaving 11 bases not matched to a gene. Germline V CDR1 and CDR2: SEHNR, FQNEAQ (reference sequence). CDR3 coding DNA: TGTGCCAGCAGCTCATCGACAGCGGGAGCGCGCGAGCAGTACTTC. Translated: CASSSSTAGAREQYF.